These T cell receptor beta chains were read from a single sample in a study of OX40 agonist ivuxolimab in advanced cancers. Method: immunoSEQ multiplex PCR; TCRdb's copy keeps in-frame clones and lacks some. This sample carries about 83,000 clones, 75% to 95% of them seen once, and the ten largest clones take 8.4%. The sample was CD4+ or CD8+ T cells sorted from blood, taken in a trial of the OX40 agonist ivuxolimab. These receptor sequences come from an adult with an advanced solid tumor such as melanoma, head and neck, liver or kidney cancer. CDR3s include the opening cysteine and the closing phenylalanine or tryptophan. D genes are given only for firm matches. The size entry is marked missing in some rows and otherwise reads once, few, many or a size class.

NA	NA	TRBV19	TRBJ1-4	CASSTTDATNEKLFF
once	TRBD2	TRBV30	TRBJ2-1	CAWTGLAGGEQFF
NA	NA	TRBV9	TRBJ1-4	CASSGGGASEKLFF
once	NA	TRBV6-5	TRBJ1-2	CASSYSEGNSGYTF
NA	NA	TRBV6-1	TRBJ2-3	CASSEPYTDTQYF
medium-sized	TRBD2	TRBV11-3	TRBJ2-1	CASSYEAGRNNEQFF
few	NA	TRBV13	TRBJ1-2	CASSLRGRGSYGYTF
NA	TRBD2	TRBV30	TRBJ2-2	CAWSELAGPGELFF
once	NA	TRBV7-2	TRBJ2-7	CASSLGTAYEQYF
NA	TRBD2	TRBV2	TRBJ2-1	CASRLAGGRSVFYNEQFF
NA	NA	TRBV4-3	TRBJ1-1	CASSQDRGEGEGVEAFF